These T cell receptor beta chains were read from a single sample in a study of siplizumab effects on memory and regulatory T cells. This table comes from immunoSEQ multiplex PCR, and its TCRdb copy is limited to in-frame clones, with some not included. The sample holds roughly 100,000 clones; 90% to 95% are singletons and the top ten take approximately 0.32%. Material for sequencing was CD4+ T cells sorted from blood. Receptors originate from a human donor in good health. The CDR3 runs from the conserved cysteine through the conserved F or W. A D gene is named only where the DNA matches it firmly. Clone size is not always given. Where it is, it says once, few, many or a class for expanded clones.

j_call cdr3_length v_call clone_size d_call cdr3_nt cdr3_aa
TRBJ2-5 14 TRBV5-4 once - TGTGCCAGCAGCTCGATAACTACCCAAGAGACCCAGTACTTC CASSSITTQETQYF
TRBJ2-7 13 TRBV11-3 - - TGTGCCAGCAGCTTCTACAGGTCCTACGAGCAGTACTTC CASSFYRSYEQYF
TRBJ2-7 13 TRBV6-6 - - TGTGCCAGCAGTTACACAGACTCCTACGAGCAGTACTTC CASSYTDSYEQYF
TRBJ1-4 14 TRBV6-5 - - TGTGCCAGCAGTCTCCGACCAACTAATGAAAAACTGTTTTTT CASSLRPTNEKLFF
TRBJ1-1 13 TRBV6-5 - - TGTGCCAGCAGGGGGTCTTTTTACACTGAAGCTTTCTTT CASRGSFYTEAFF
TRBJ2-4 16 TRBV19 - - TGTGCCAGTAGTATGACCCCGACAGTAGCCAAAAACATTCAGTACTTC CASSMTPTVAKNIQYF
TRBJ2-2 16 TRBV5-4 - - TGTGCCAGCAGCTTGGGGGGGCTATCGAACACCGGGGAGCTGTTTTTT CASSLGGLSNTGELFF
TRBJ1-4 14 TRBV25-1 - - TGTGCCAGCAGTGAGCCCGGGGCGGGTGAAAAACTGTTTTTT CASSEPGAGEKLFF
TRBJ2-7 16 TRBV4-3 - TRBD2 TGCGCCAGCAGCCAAGGACTAGCGGGCCTCTCCTACGAGCAGTACTTC CASSQGLAGLSYEQYF
TRBJ2-7 16 TRBV11-2 - - TGTGCCAGCAGCTTAGTTTTGGGGACCACATTTTACGAGCAGTACTTC CASSLVLGTTFYEQYF
TRBJ2-3 14 TRBV11-1 - - TGTGCCAGCAGCTTAATGAGGGCGACAGATACGCAGTATTTT CASSLMRATDTQYF
TRBJ1-4 10 TRBV20-1 - - TGCAGTGCCCGAAATGAAAAACTGTTTTTT CSARNEKLFF
TRBJ1-2 11 TRBV20-1 few - TGCAGTGCTGGAATAGACTATGGCTACACCTTC CSAGIDYGYTF
TRBJ2-7 18 TRBV7-2 once TRBD2 TGTGCCAGCAGCCCCGGGACTAGCGGGAGGGTTCGGGGCTACGAGCAGTACTTC CASSPGTSGRVRGYEQYF
TRBJ1-3 14 TRBV6-5 - TRBD1 TGTGCCAGCGGACAGGGTACCTCCGGAAACACCATATATTTT CASGQGTSGNTIYF
TRBJ2-7 15 TRBV5-1 once TRBD1 TGCGCCAGCAGCCCCGGGGGGACAGGGAGGAACGAGCAGTACTTC CASSPGGTGRNEQYF
TRBJ1-2 12 TRBV28 - - TGTGCCAGCAGGACAGAAAACTATGGCTACACCTTC CASRTENYGYTF
TRBJ1-1 14 TRBV12-5 - TRBD1 TGTGCTAGTGGTGACAGGGCCTACGGGTCTGAAGCTTTCTTT CASGDRAYGSEAFF
TRBJ2-3 14 TRBV7-8 once - TGTGCCAGCAGCGGGGGGGCGGGGACAGATACGCAGTATTTT CASSGGAGTDTQYF
TRBJ2-7 14 TRBV6-1 - TRBD1 TGTGCCAGCACCCTGGGACAGAGCTCCTACGAGCAGTACTTC CASTLGQSSYEQYF
TRBJ2-3 13 TRBV9 once - TGTGCCAGCAGCGTAGCTACCACAGATACGCAGTATTTT CASSVATTDTQYF
TRBJ1-1 13 TRBV14 - - TGTGCCAGCAGCCAAGATTCGGTTACTGAAGCTTTCTTT CASSQDSVTEAFF
TRBJ1-2 12 TRBV6-5 - TRBD1 TGTGCCAGCAGGAGGGACAGCATGGGCTACACCTTC CASRRDSMGYTF
TRBJ1-5 15 TRBV30 few TRBD1 TGTGCCTGGGGCTTGACAGGGAAAGGCACTCAGCCCCAGCATTTT CAWGLTGKGTQPQHF
TRBJ1-5 13 TRBV7-8 once - TGTGCCAGCGCGGAGTATAGCAATCAGCCCCAGCATTTT CASAEYSNQPQHF
TRBJ1-6 14 TRBV11-2 - - TGTGCCAGCTCTAGGGGGAGAGATAATTCACCCCTCCACTTT CASSRGRDNSPLHF
TRBJ2-3 16 TRBV7-2 - TRBD2 TGTGCCAGCCATACCCTAGCGGGAGGACGCACAGATACGCAGTATTTT CASHTLAGGRTDTQYF
TRBJ1-3 16 TRBV4-3 - TRBD1 TGCGCCAGCAGCCACGCCGACAGGGACTCTGGAAACACCATATATTTT CASSHADRDSGNTIYF
TRBJ1-1 14 TRBV10-3 - TRBD1 TGTGCCATCAGTGGACAGGGACTGAACACTGAAGCTTTCTTT CAISGQGLNTEAFF
TRBJ2-7 11 TRBV29-1 - - TGCAGCGCACGACGTGGATACGAGCAGTACTTC CSARRGYEQYF
TRBJ2-7 13 TRBV30 - TRBD2 TGTGCCTGGCTTTCGGGCGGGAGCTACGAGCAGTACTTC CAWLSGGSYEQYF
TRBJ1-5 13 TRBV6-5 - - TGTGCCAGCAGTTACGGCAGGGACCAGCCCCAGCATTTT CASSYGRDQPQHF
TRBJ2-1 14 TRBV5-1 - - TGCGCCAGCAGCCCACGTACGTATGACAATGAGCAGTTCTTC CASSPRTYDNEQFF
TRBJ1-5 16 TRBV6-6 - TRBD1 TGTGCCAGCAGGGGACCGGGACAGGGAAGCAATCAGCCCCAGCATTTT CASRGPGQGSNQPQHF
TRBJ1-6 17 TRBV18 - - TGTGCCAGCTCACTCCTTGAGGGAAGCTCCTATAATTCACCCCTCCACTTT CASSLLEGSSYNSPLHF
TRBJ2-7 17 TRBV21-1 - - TGTGCCAGCAGCAAAGAAGTAGGTGGCGGGAGACCCTACGAGCAGTACTTC CASSKEVGGGRPYEQYF
TRBJ1-1 13 TRBV4-1 - - TGCGCCAGCAGCCAGTTTGGGGGCGAGCTGGCTTTCTTT CASSQFGGELAFF
TRBJ2-1 16 TRBV18 - - TGTGCCAGCTCACCCGCGGTCTCTGATTTGGGGAATGAGCAGTTCTTC CASSPAVSDLGNEQFF
TRBJ2-3 15 TRBV14 - TRBD2 TGTGCCAGCAGCCAGCAACTAGCGGCCACAGATACGCAGTATTTT CASSQQLAATDTQYF
TRBJ1-2 14 TRBV15 - - TGTGCCACCAGCAGAGATCTGGGGCCCGGGGGCTACACCTTC CATSRDLGPGGYTF
TRBJ1-2 14 TRBV14 - - TGTGCCAGCAGCCAAGATCTCGGGGGTCATGGCTACACCTTC CASSQDLGGHGYTF
TRBJ1-1 13 TRBV6-5 - - TGTGCCAGCAGTTACGGGGGGGGCACTGAAGCTTTCTTT CASSYGGGTEAFF
TRBJ1-1 13 TRBV7-9 - - TGTGCCAGCAGCTCGCTGATGAACACTGAAGCTTTCTTT CASSSLMNTEAFF
TRBJ1-5 14 TRBV10-2 - TRBD1 TGCGCCAGCAGGGGGACAGGCGTAAATCAGCCCCAGCATTTT CASRGTGVNQPQHF
TRBJ2-7 14 TRBV30 - - TGTGCCTGGAGTCAAACAGGGAGAGTTTACGAGCAGTACTTC CAWSQTGRVYEQYF
TRBJ1-1 13 TRBV30 - - TGTGCCTGGATGATGCCTGCGGCCGCTGAAGCTTTCTTT CAWMMPAAAEAFF
TRBJ1-1 14 TRBV4-1 once - TGCGCCAGCAGGTCGGGACGGACGAACACTGAAGCTTTCTTT CASRSGRTNTEAFF
TRBJ1-2 14 TRBV5-4 - - TGTGCCAGCAGCGGTGGGAGAGCTAACTATGGCTACACCTTC CASSGGRANYGYTF
TRBJ1-5 14 TRBV6-1 - TRBD1 TGTGCCAGCAGTGAGAGGACAGGGGGCCGGCCCGAGCATTTT CASSERTGGRPEHF
TRBJ1-2 12 TRBV30 - - TGTGCCTGGAGTCTAACCTCAGGGAGCTACACCTTC CAWSLTSGSYTF
TRBJ1-4 14 TRBV6-1 - - TGTGCCAGCAGTGAAGAGGCAAGGGGGGAAAAACTGTTTTTT CASSEEARGEKLFF
TRBJ2-7 14 TRBV4-1 - - TGCGCCAGCAGCCAAGGGCCCAGCCCCTACGAGCAGTACTTC CASSQGPSPYEQYF
TRBJ2-7 15 TRBV7-2 - TRBD2 TGTGCCAGCAGCTTAGTTGCGGGAGGAACCTACGAGCAGTACTTC CASSLVAGGTYEQYF
TRBJ2-7 15 TRBV2 - TRBD2 TGTGCCAGCAGGAGGACTAGCGGGGGAATATACGAGCAGTACTTC CASRRTSGGIYEQYF
TRBJ2-4 17 TRBV7-9 - - TGTGCCAGCAGCCGTCCCGGAAGATTGATAGCCAAAAACATTCAGTACTTC CASSRPGRLIAKNIQYF